The 16 T cell receptor beta chains reported below all come from one sample, sequenced in a study of blood T cell repertoires in COVID-19 (dated by TCRdb to 2018 to 2020). The library was prepared using the immunoSEQ multiplex PCR assay. TCRdb mirrors the immuneACCESS table, restricted to in-frame sequences. Some clones are absent from its copies; in checked studies, under half trace to an unresolved V gene, and the reason for the others is unknown. The sample table shows roughly 200,000 clones, and around nine tenths are seen once. Approximately 21% of the sample is in the top ten clones. Sequenced material: peripheral blood. The receptors stem from a man aged 60 to 75 with active or convalescent COVID-19.

V usage is TRBV2 and J usage is TRBJ1-6; 8 bases line up with TRBD1. The J segment lost 3 bases and the V segment lost 6 bases, leaving 7 bases of the junction unmatched. This CDR3 region has 16 residues. The germline V gene has CDR1 SNHLY and CDR2 FYNNEI. This CDR3 is CASRKDREIYNSPLHF. In nucleotides, the CDR3 is TGTGCCAGCAGAAAGGACAGGGAAATCTATAATTCACCCCTCCACTTT.

This chain connects TRBV5-4 to TRBJ1-1; TRBD1 matches at 7 bases. V gave up 0 bases and J gave up 2 bases; unmatched junction bases: 4. The germline gives CDR1 SGHNT, CDR2 YYREEE (reference sequence). CDR3 size: 15 residues. In nucleotides, the CDR3 is TGTGCCAGCAGCTTGGGACAGGGCCTAAACACTGAAGCTTTCTTT. It is translated as CASSLGQGLNTEAFF. Together with reference TRBV5-4 and TRBJ1-1, the CDR3 gives the full variable domain: ETGVTQSPTHLIKTRGQQVTLRCSSQSGHNTVSWYQQALGQGPQFIFQYYREEENGRGNFPPRFSGLQFPNYSSELNVNALELDDSALYLCASSLGQGLNTEAFFGQGTRLTVV.

The rearrangement links TRBV6-5 to TRBJ1-1, with 8 bases aligning to TRBD1. V shed 7 bases, J shed 10 bases, and the junction held 5 bases outside the gene matches. CDR1 is MNHEY and CDR2 is SVGAGI in the germline V gene. This CDR3 has 11 residues. DNA for the CDR3: TGTGCCAGCATGACAGGGGTTCGAGCTTTCTTT. Protein: CASMTGVRAFF.

The DNA of the CDR3 is TGCGCCAGCAGCTTGCGGCTAGCGGGGGGATGGGCCAAAAACATTCAGTACTTC. Translating it yields CASSLRLAGGWAKNIQYF. The chain links TRBV5-1 to TRBJ2-4; 11 positions agree with TRBD2. The germline CDR1 and CDR2 sequences are SGHRS and YFSETQ. This CDR3 is built from 18 residues. V dropped 1 base and J dropped 1; count of bases not matched to a gene: 7.

Only a few counts were recorded for this clone. Additional DNA sequences in this sample encode the identical CDR3. The chain carries TRBV12-3 or TRBV12-4 and TRBJ1-5; a weak D match, TRBD1 (6 bases). V was trimmed by 4 bases and J by 9 bases, leaving 7 bases between them. The CDR3 loop spans 11 amino acids. The CDR3 loop reads CASSSRGPQHF. CDR3 nucleotides: TGTGCCAGCAGTTCCAGGGGGCCCCAGCATTTT.

This clone was seen only a few times. V usage is TRBV10-3 and J usage is TRBJ1-1; 7 nucleotides align to TRBD1. This CDR3 has 15 amino acids. Germline-derived CDR1 and CDR2 are ENHRY and SYGVKD. V lost 10 bases, J lost 1 base, and 12 bases stayed unmatched. CDR3 in DNA: TGTGCCACCACTTCAACAGGGGAGTCGAACACTGAAGCTTTCTTT. Its translation: CATTSTGESNTEAFF.

The chain links TRBV13 to TRBJ1-2; 7 positions agree with TRBD1. Trimming cost V 5 bases and J 6 bases; bases outside gene matches: 9. This CDR3 is 14 amino acids long. Germline loops: CDR1 PRHDT, CDR2 FYEKMQ (reference sequence). The CDR3: CASSAEDRSDGYTF. The CDR3 DNA follows: TGTGCCAGCAGCGCAGAGGACAGGTCTGATGGCTACACCTTC. The full variable domain, in which reference TRBV13 and TRBJ1-2 provide the parts outside the CDR3, is AAGVIQSPRHLIKEKRETATLKCYPIPRHDTVYWYQQGPGQDPQFLISFYEKMQSDKGSIPDRFSAQQFSDYHSELNMSSLELGDSALYFCASSAEDRSDGYTFGSGTRLTVV.

V is TRBV19 and J is TRBJ1-6; 10 bases are shared with TRBD1. J lost 8 bases, V lost 4 bases, and 8 bases had no gene match. The CDR3 is made up of 16 amino acids. CDR1 and CDR2 from the germline V gene are LNHDA and SQIVND (reference sequence). DNA for the CDR3: TGTGCCAGTAGTACCCCCGGGACAGGGGCCTATTCACCCCTCCACTTT. The encoded protein is CASSTPGTGAYSPLHF.

This chain links TRBV10-3 with TRBJ2-1; D uncertain. The CDR3 runs to 12 residues. The germline V gene has CDR1 ENHRY and CDR2 SYGVKD. V was cut by 0 bases and J by 10 bases, with 7 bases left in between. In nucleotides, the CDR3 is TGTGCCATCAGTGAGTCTTCTAAGGAGCAGTTCTTC. Its translation: CAISESSKEQFF.

This clone was seen once. The genes are TRBV5-1 and TRBJ2-3; D ambiguous. This CDR3 is 14 amino acids long. Germline CDR1 and CDR2: SGHRS and YFSETQ. V dropped 0 bases and J dropped 0 bases, with 5 bases sitting between them. Here the CDR3 DNA reads TGCGCCAGCAGCTTGGAGCGAAGCACAGATACGCAGTATTTT. As protein: CASSLERSTDTQYF. Using reference TRBV5-1 and TRBJ2-3 for the parts outside the CDR3, the full variable domain is KAGVTQTPRYLIKTRGQQVTLSCSPISGHRSVSWYQQTPGQGLQFLFEYFSETQRNKGNFPGRFSGRQFSNSRSEMNVSTLELGDSALYLCASSLERSTDTQYFGPGTRLTVL.

The chain recombines TRBV5-4 with TRBJ2-1; 9 bases fit TRBD1. The CDR3 is 15 amino acids. CDR1 and CDR2 from the germline V gene are SGHNT and YYREEE (reference sequence). V trimming: 4 bases; J trimming: 7 bases; junction bases outside the gene matches: 9. The CDR3 is CASSGRDRVENEQFF. As DNA, the CDR3 is TGTGCCAGCAGCGGCCGGGACAGGGTTGAAAATGAGCAGTTCTTC.

This chain uses TRBV19 with TRBJ1-1; possibly TRBD1 for D (6 bases). Trimming took 5 bases from V and 5 from J, leaving 15 bases between them. The CDR3 is 14 amino acids. CDR1 is LNHDA, CDR2 SQIVND, per germline (reference sequence). CDR3 DNA sequence: TGTGCCAGTAGTCCACAGGGTTTACGGACTGAAGCTTTCTTT. Encoded protein: CASSPQGLRTEAFF.

The rearrangement uses TRBV6-5 and TRBJ2-3; possibly TRBD1 for D (5 bases). Trimming stripped 6 bases from V and 0 bases from J, with 7 bases between. The CDR3 totals 13 residues. The V gene's germline CDR1 is MNHEY and CDR2 SVGAGI. The CDR3 loop is CASRGLSTDTQYF. The CDR3 DNA follows: TGTGCCAGCAGGGGGCTGAGCACAGATACGCAGTATTTT.

V and J are TRBV27 and TRBJ1-2; 10 bases match TRBD1. The V and J ends lost 5 bases and 0 bases, in that order; junction bases with no gene match: 9. The CDR3 runs to 17 residues. Looked up from germline, CDR1 is MNHEY and CDR2 is SMNVEV (reference sequence). CDR3 bases: TGTGCCAGCAGTCCCCAGACAGGGGGCGCCCCTAACTATGGCTACACCTTC. Protein sequence: CASSPQTGGAPNYGYTF.

This chain uses TRBV12-3 or TRBV12-4 with TRBJ1-1; D not resolved. The CDR3 extends over 13 amino acids. V lost 4 bases, J lost 1 base, and 7 bases lay in between. The CDR3 region is CASSSQTNTEAFF. Written as DNA, the CDR3 is TGTGCCAGCAGTTCACAAACGAACACTGAAGCTTTCTTT.

Here the CDR3 reads CASSSNPLTSGAPTQYF. The CDR3 DNA is TGTGCCAGCAGTTCCAACCCCCTTACTAGCGGGGCCCCTACGCAGTATTTT. The chain carries TRBV6-4 and TRBJ2-3; 10 bases align to TRBD2. Per the germline V gene, CDR1 is MRHNA and CDR2 is SNTAGT. After removal of 5 bases from V and 8 bases from J, the junction contained 16 bases not matched to a gene. The CDR3 contains 17 residues.